One sample yielded the 16 T cell receptor beta chains listed below, sequenced in a study of T cell repertoires in cytomegalovirus infection. These TCRs are of unknown antigen specificity. In TCRdb, the reads were re-called with MiXCR into one record per CDR3 protein. The sample holds hundreds of thousands of distinct CDR3 sequences, around 30% seen once. Source: cultured PBMCs, taken from culture after CMV antigen stimulation. The receptors were gathered from a human donor in good health (CMV status not recorded). Some clones in this sample may be carry-over from other donors' samples.

This clonotype was counted ten times or more. This chain connects TRBV7-2 to TRBJ2-1; 7 bases are shared with TRBD2. Unmatched junction bases numbered 9, after V lost 5 bases and J lost 5 bases. The CDR3 contains 15 residues. Germline CDR1 SGHTA, CDR2 FQGNSA. The CDR3 protein is CASSLQSGLDNEQFF. The CDR3, as DNA: TGTGCCAGCAGCCTACAATCCGGACTAGACAATGAGCAGTTCTTC.

This clonotype came up a few times. This chain connects TRBV7-3 to TRBJ2-3; D gene unclear. The CDR3 consists of 15 residues. Germline loops: CDR1 SGHTA, CDR2 FQGTGA. V was shortened by 5 bases and J by 2 bases, with 14 bases between the two germline ends. CDR3 loop: CASSPTIRITDTQYF. DNA of the CDR3: TGTGCCAGCAGCCCAACGATTCGTATCACAGATACGCAGTATTTT.

The chain has TRBV7-9 and TRBJ2-1; D gene ambiguous. This CDR3 contains 14 residues. V was shortened by 2 bases and J by 7 bases, with 12 bases between the two germline ends. Germline values: CDR1 SEHNR, CDR2 FQNEAQ (reference sequence). CDR3 in DNA: TGTGCCAGCAGCTTACTAGAAGTCCATAATGAGCAGTTCTTC. Translated: CASSLLEVHNEQFF.

A few counts support this clonotype. The J gene is TRBJ2-1, the V gene TRBV11-3; TRBD1 might be the D (6 bases). The CDR3 consists of 17 residues. V dropped 1 base and J dropped 0 bases, with 13 bases sitting between them. In germline, CDR1 is SGHNT, CDR2 YENEEA. The DNA for the CDR3 is TGTGCCAGCAGCTTAGGACCAGGGGAAAGCTCCTACAATGAGCAGTTCTTC. Translating it yields CASSLGPGESSYNEQFF.

The sample holds one count of this clonotype. The rearrangement joins TRBV5-4 to TRBJ2-7, with 9 bases lining up with TRBD2. Germline lookup yields CDR1 SGHNT and CDR2 YYREEE (reference sequence). The CDR3 extends over 14 amino acids. The V segment lost 4 bases and the J segment 12 bases; nucleotides outside the gene matches: 14. CDR3 loop: CASSPGTSTKRWYF. DNA of the CDR3: TGTGCCAGCAGCCCCGGGACTAGCACTAAGAGGTGGTACTTC.

This clonotype came up many times. J is TRBJ2-4 and V is TRBV7-2, with TRBD1 as a possible D gene (6 bases). Germline V CDR1 and CDR2: SGHTA, FQGNSA. V was cut by 5 bases and J by 6 bases, with 17 bases left in between. The length of the CDR3 is 15 residues. Here the CDR3 reads CASSPVTGQRNIQYF. In DNA form, the CDR3 reads TGTGCCAGCAGCCCCGTAACGGGACAAAGAAACATTCAGTACTTC.

V gene TRBV6-2 or TRBV6-3 combines with J gene TRBJ2-1, with D possibly TRBD2 on 5 matching bases. V gave up 8 bases and J gave up 0 bases, with 14 bases separating them. Per germline, CDR1 MNHEY and CDR2 SVGEGT. This CDR3 region has 15 residues. CDR3 bases: TGTGCCAGCGTAACTCCGGGAATCTCCTACAATGAGCAGTTCTTC. The encoded protein is CASVTPGISYNEQFF.

This clonotype was picked up a small number of times. The chain carries TRBV6-2 or TRBV6-3 and TRBJ2-1, with D perhaps matching TRBD2 (5 bases). In germline, CDR1 is MNHEY, CDR2 SVGEGT. This CDR3 is 13 amino acids long. Trimming cost V 6 bases and J 8 bases, with 14 bases left between them. CDR3 DNA sequence: TGTGCCAGCAGCCAACAAGGCGGGCATGAGCAGTTCTTC. This translates into CASSQQGGHEQFF.

The chain couples TRBV28 to TRBJ2-7, with TRBD2 identical over 7 bases. CDR3 size: 15 residues. Germline trimming cut 2 bases from V and 3 bases from J; bases unmatched to any gene: 7. Germline V gene sequence: CDR1 MDHEN, CDR2 SYDVKM. The CDR3 is CASSLKTSRSYEQYF. Here the CDR3 DNA reads TGTGCCAGCAGTTTAAAGACTAGCCGGAGCTACGAGCAGTACTTC.

This clonotype has just a few counts. The chain couples TRBV27 to TRBJ2-1, with 8 bases that match TRBD2. Germline V gene data show CDR1 as MNHEY and CDR2 as SMNVEV (reference sequence). Losses at the gene ends were 2 bases for V and 7 bases for J; bases not matched to a gene: 4. This CDR3 has 14 amino acids. CDR3 protein: CASSLRVAGNEQFF. The CDR3 DNA is TGTGCCAGCAGTTTAAGGGTAGCGGGAAATGAGCAGTTCTTC.

The chain combines TRBV7-3 with TRBJ2-2, with TRBD2 identical over 9 bases. V lost 1 base, J lost 6 bases, and 6 bases stayed unmatched. The CDR3 contains 16 residues. Germline V gene lookup returns CDR1 SGHTA and CDR2 FQGTGA. For the CDR3, the DNA is TGTGCCAGCAGCTTAAGCGTAGCGGGAGTCGCCGGGGAGCTGTTTTTT. This codes for CASSLSVAGVAGELFF.

This clonotype has just a few counts. The chain links TRBV5-4 to TRBJ2-7, with TRBD2 matching 13 bases. The germline CDR1 and CDR2 sequences are SGHNT and YYREEE (reference sequence). The CDR3 spans 18 residues. V was clipped by 4 bases and J by 5 bases; unmatched bases: 15. The CDR3 nucleotides are TGTGCCAGCAGCCAAACATTACTAGCGGGAGGGCCTCTGAACGAGCAGTACGTC. Its protein product is CASSQTLLAGGPLNEQYV.

V and J are TRBV4-2 and TRBJ1-1; the D gene is possibly TRBD1 (5 bases). Trimming cost V 3 bases and J 0 bases, with 20 bases left between them. This CDR3 is built from 18 residues. CDR1 and CDR2 from the germline V gene are LGHNA and YNFKEQ. DNA of the CDR3: TGTGCCAGCAGCCACGGAGAGGGCCAGGGTTTAATGAACACTGAAGCTTTCTTT. This encodes CASSHGEGQGLMNTEAFF.

V gene TRBV6-2 or TRBV6-3 combines with J gene TRBJ2-3; possibly TRBD2 for D (5 bases). The CDR3 spans 13 residues. Trimming stripped 10 bases from V and 2 bases from J, with 13 bases between. Germline CDR1 is MNHEY and CDR2 is SVGEGT. Here the CDR3 DNA reads TGTGCCACCCGAGGGTCATCCACAGATACGCAGTATTTT. Protein product: CATRGSSTDTQYF.

The table lists this clonotype with many counts. This chain links TRBV7-2 with TRBJ2-7, with 7 bases aligning to TRBD2. After removal of 0 bases from V and 6 bases from J, the junction contained 11 bases not matched to a gene. The germline CDR1 and CDR2 sequences are SGHTA and FQGNSA. The CDR3 consists of 16 residues. CDR3 residues: CASSLAGGSGPSEQYF. Here the CDR3 DNA reads TGTGCCAGCAGCTTAGCGGGAGGGTCCGGTCCTAGCGAGCAGTACTTC.

The sample holds a few counts of this clonotype. The chain carries TRBV28 and TRBJ1-2; D is unclear. Germline-derived CDR1 and CDR2 are MDHEN and SYDVKM. The CDR3 contains 12 residues. Trimming removed 3 bases at V and 8 bases at J, with 10 bases between. CDR3 sequence reads: CASSFHNRGYTF. Here the CDR3 DNA reads TGTGCCAGCAGTTTTCACAACCGAGGCTACACCTTC.